This T cell receptor beta chain comes out of a study of blood T cell repertoires in COVID-19. Germline V CDR1 and CDR2: MGHRA, YSYEKL. The CDR3 spans 15 residues. The junction had 6 bases not matched to a gene; V was cut back by 5 bases and J by 3 bases. The method was immunoSEQ multiplex PCR; TCRdb's version includes in-frame clones alone and lacks a portion of them. In the table there are about 26,000 clones, approximately 90% of which are singletons. The TCR was taken from a human donor in a cohort sampled during active COVID-19. The sequenced material came from peripheral blood. The rearrangement uses TRBV4-1 and TRBJ2-7; 11 bases are shared with TRBD2. The CDR3 here is CASSGGGLADYEQYF. CDR3 nucleotides: TGCGCCAGCAGCGGTGGGGGACTAGCGGACTACGAGCAGTACTTC.